Shown below are 14 T cell receptor beta chains from a single sample sequenced in a study of cytomegalovirus exposure and HLA in healthy donors. Produced via immunoSEQ multiplex PCR; TCRdb's table is partial and in-frame only. This table holds about 190,000 clones, roughly 84% found once. Sequenced sample: PBMCs. All receptors derive from a woman between 18 and 29 years old in good health and CMV-seropositive.

The rearrangement uses TRBV27 and TRBJ1-5; 9 bases line up with TRBD1. The CDR3 totals 14 residues. V lost 8 bases and J lost 13; bases outside the gene matches: 15. Germline CDR1 is MNHEY and CDR2 is SMNVEV (reference sequence). The CDR3 DNA sequence: TGTGCCAGCGCATACAGGGGGCGTTTAGAAAAACAGCATTTT. Translating it yields CASAYRGRLEKQHF.

This clone was found once. This chain connects TRBV7-8 to TRBJ2-3, with a weak D call TRBD1 (6 bases). Trimming took off 6 bases at V and 7 bases at J, with 8 bases between the two ends. Germline V gene data show CDR1 as SGHVS and CDR2 as FQNEAQ. This CDR3 region has 11 residues. The CDR3 nucleotides read TGTGCCAGCAGGGACAGCAATACGCAGTATTTT. Amino acid sequence: CASRDSNTQYF. Full variable domain (remainder filled in from reference TRBV7-8 and TRBJ2-3): GAGVSQSPRYKVAKRGQDVALRCDPISGHVSLFWYQQALGQGPEFLTYFQNEAQLDKSGLPSDRFFAERPEGSVSTLKIQRTQQEDSAVYLCASRDSNTQYFGPGTRLTVL.

Only one count was recorded for this clone. The V and J genes are TRBV19 and TRBJ1-6, with unresolved D. This CDR3 is 14 amino acids long. With 6 bases removed from V and 7 bases from J, the gap between germline ends came to 13 bases. CDR1 and CDR2 from the germline V gene are LNHDA and SQIVND (reference sequence). The CDR3: CASSLAVKNSPLHF. The CDR3 DNA reads TGTGCCAGTAGCCTGGCAGTGAAGAATTCACCCCTCCACTTT.

The chain couples TRBV5-1 to TRBJ2-4; D might be TRBD2 (5 bases). The germline V gene encodes CDR1 SGHRS and CDR2 YFSETQ. The CDR3 contains 11 residues. The V end lost 7 bases, the J end lost 8 bases, and 10 bases lay between the germline ends. CDR3 DNA: TGCGCCAGCTCACTGGAGGACATTCAGTACTTC. Residues: CASSLEDIQYF.

The chain employs TRBV6-6 and TRBJ1-6; 7 bases are a match to TRBD1. Germline CDR1 and CDR2: MNHNY and SVGAGI (reference sequence). This CDR3 comprises 13 residues. J was trimmed by 8 bases and V by 6 bases; bases with no gene match: 4. CDR3: CASRVTGDSPLHF. The CDR3 nucleotides are TGTGCCAGCAGAGTCACAGGGGATTCACCCCTCCACTTT.

The CDR3 bases are TGTGCCAGCATACCGGGACAGAACACTGAAGCTTTCTTT. The encoded protein is CASIPGQNTEAFF. The V and J genes are TRBV6-6 and TRBJ1-1, with D possibly TRBD1 on 6 matching bases. CDR3 size: 13 residues. Trimming took off 7 bases at V and 1 base at J, with 10 bases between the two ends. Germline V gene sequence: CDR1 MNHNY, CDR2 SVGAGI (reference sequence).

The chain uses TRBV9 and TRBJ1-2, with D perhaps matching TRBD1 (5 bases). Trimming removed 4 bases at V and 6 bases at J, with 19 bases between. The CDR3 sequence is 15 residues long. Looked up from germline, CDR1 is SGDLS and CDR2 is YYNGEE. The CDR3 protein is CASSPGSQGLDGYTF. In nucleotides, the CDR3 is TGTGCCAGCAGCCCCGGGTCCCAGGGCCTCGATGGCTACACCTTC.

This clone was picked up one time. The rearrangement joins TRBV14 to TRBJ1-2, with 7 bases that match TRBD1. The CDR3 sequence is 20 residues long. J gave up 1 base and V 4 bases, and 21 bases lay outside the gene matches. In germline, CDR1 is SGHDN, CDR2 FVKESK. The CDR3 DNA reads as TGTGCCAGCAGCCCCCCTCAGGCCCCGGGACAGCAAAATCTTAACTATGGCTACACCTTC. This gives the protein CASSPPQAPGQQNLNYGYTF.

This sequence joins TRBV5-6 and TRBJ2-4; 9 bases fit TRBD1. Trimming cost V 4 bases and J 0 bases; bases outside gene matches: 5. CDR3 length: 16 amino acids. From germline, CDR1 is SGHDT and CDR2 YYEEEE. CDR3 sequence: CASSEQGALAKNIQYF. Written as DNA, the CDR3 is TGTGCCAGCAGCGAACAGGGGGCACTAGCCAAAAACATTCAGTACTTC. The full variable domain, in which reference TRBV5-6 and TRBJ2-4 provide the parts outside the CDR3, is DAGVTQSPTHLIKTRGQQVTLRCSPKSGHDTVSWYQQALGQGPQFIFQYYEEEERQRGNFPDRFSGHQFPNYSSELNVNALLLGDSALYLCASSEQGALAKNIQYFGAGTRLSVL.

This sequence joins TRBV1 and TRBJ1-2; the tabulated D call, TRBD1, remains unverified against the DNA. TRBV1 is a recognized pseudogene. The CDR3 totals 15 residues. CDR3 amino acids: CTSSTRTGGNYGYTF. For the CDR3, the DNA is TGCACCAGCAGTACACGGACAGGGGGTAACTATGGCTACACCTTC.

V and J are TRBV10-3 and TRBJ1-1, with D unresolved. V dropped 2 bases and J dropped 2 bases, with 6 bases sitting between them. Germline V lookup: CDR1 ENHRY, CDR2 SYGVKD. This CDR3 has 13 amino acids. CDR3 in amino acids: CAISETANTEAFF. CDR3 DNA: TGTGCCATCAGTGAGACAGCAAACACTGAAGCTTTCTTT.

The genes are TRBV11-3 and TRBJ2-3; TRBD2 matches at 9 bases. The germline gives CDR1 SGHNT, CDR2 YENEEA. V was clipped by 2 bases and J by 0 bases; unmatched bases: 3. This CDR3 spans 16 amino acids. CDR3 residues: CASSLTTSGSTDTQYF. DNA of the CDR3: TGTGCCAGCAGCTTAACAACTAGCGGGAGCACAGATACGCAGTATTTT.

The gene calls are TRBV2 and TRBJ2-2, with 8 bases that match TRBD2. This CDR3 comprises 15 residues. J was trimmed by 6 bases and V by 0 bases; bases with no gene match: 3. Germline CDR1 and CDR2: SNHLY and FYNNEI. The CDR3 reads CASSEAPAGAGELFF. The DNA for the CDR3 is TGTGCCAGCAGTGAAGCGCCAGCGGGAGCCGGGGAGCTGTTTTTT.

The genes are TRBV10-3 and TRBJ2-2; no clear D gene. The germline gives CDR1 ENHRY, CDR2 SYGVKD. The CDR3 has 13 amino acids. Between the trimmed V and J ends, which lost 3 bases and 3 bases, there was a span of 5 bases. The CDR3: CAISDSDTGELFF. In nucleotides, the CDR3 is TGTGCCATCAGTGACAGCGACACCGGGGAGCTGTTTTTT.